The following is a T cell receptor (beta chain) sequence with its context. Sequence at one end of the junction differs from germline and may be a read error. Amplification used 60 Vbeta primers and 13 Jbeta primers. Profiled with immunoSEQ multiplex PCR; TCRdb holds only in-frame clones, not every one. Of about 130,000 clones listed, roughly four fifths were seen once; the top ten hold about 2%. The sample belongs to a study of cytomegalovirus exposure and HLA in healthy donors. CDR1 SEHNR and CDR2 FQNEAQ come from the germline V gene (reference sequence). The length of the CDR3 is 13 residues. The sample was PBMCs. The chain employs TRBV7-9 and TRBJ2-7; D call uncertain. This sequence originates from a man between 50 and 59 years old in good health and CMV-seronegative. In DNA, the CDR3 is TGTTCCAGCAGCTTAGAGCTGACCTACGAGCAGTACTTC. This sequence encodes CSSSLELTYEQYF.